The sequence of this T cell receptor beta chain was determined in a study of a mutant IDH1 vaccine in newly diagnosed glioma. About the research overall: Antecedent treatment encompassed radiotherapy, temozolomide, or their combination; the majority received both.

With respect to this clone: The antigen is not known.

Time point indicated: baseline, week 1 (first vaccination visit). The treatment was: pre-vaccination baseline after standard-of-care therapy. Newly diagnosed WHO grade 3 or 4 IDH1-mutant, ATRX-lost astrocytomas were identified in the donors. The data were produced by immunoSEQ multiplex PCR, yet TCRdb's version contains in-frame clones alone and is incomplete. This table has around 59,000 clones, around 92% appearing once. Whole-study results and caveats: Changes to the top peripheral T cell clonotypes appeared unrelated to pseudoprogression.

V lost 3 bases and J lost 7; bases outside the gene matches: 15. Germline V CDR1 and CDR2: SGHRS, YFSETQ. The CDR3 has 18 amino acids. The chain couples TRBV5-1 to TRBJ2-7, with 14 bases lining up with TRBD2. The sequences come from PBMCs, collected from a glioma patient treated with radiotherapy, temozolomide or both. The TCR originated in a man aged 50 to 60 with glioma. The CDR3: CASSSSTVTSGRVREQYF. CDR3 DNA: TGCGCCAGCAGCTCCAGCACCGTGACTAGCGGGAGGGTCAGGGAGCAGTACTTC.